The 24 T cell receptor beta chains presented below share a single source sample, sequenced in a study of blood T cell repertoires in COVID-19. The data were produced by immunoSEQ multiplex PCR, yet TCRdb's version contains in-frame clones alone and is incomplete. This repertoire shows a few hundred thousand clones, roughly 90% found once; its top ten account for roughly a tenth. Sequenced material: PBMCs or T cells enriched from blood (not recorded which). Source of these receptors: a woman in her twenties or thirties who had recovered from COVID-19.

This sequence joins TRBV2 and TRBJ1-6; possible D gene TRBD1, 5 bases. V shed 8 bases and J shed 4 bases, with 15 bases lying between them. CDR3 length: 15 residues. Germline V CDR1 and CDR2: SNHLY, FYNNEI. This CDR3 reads CASRGRGRYNSPLHF. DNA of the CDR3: TGTGCCAGCCGTGGAAGGGGCAGGTATAATTCACCCCTCCACTTT.

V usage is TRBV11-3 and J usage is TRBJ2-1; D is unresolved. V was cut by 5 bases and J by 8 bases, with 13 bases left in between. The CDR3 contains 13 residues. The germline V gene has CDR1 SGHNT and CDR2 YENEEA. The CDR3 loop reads CASSLGPPDEQFF. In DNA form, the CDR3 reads TGTGCCAGCAGCCTGGGCCCCCCGGATGAGCAGTTCTTC.

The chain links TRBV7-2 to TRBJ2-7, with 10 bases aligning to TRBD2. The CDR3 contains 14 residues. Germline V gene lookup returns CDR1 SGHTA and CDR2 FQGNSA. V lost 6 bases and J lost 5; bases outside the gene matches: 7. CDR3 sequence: CASSSLAGDHEQYF. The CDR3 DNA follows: TGTGCCAGCAGTTCTCTAGCGGGAGATCACGAGCAGTACTTC.

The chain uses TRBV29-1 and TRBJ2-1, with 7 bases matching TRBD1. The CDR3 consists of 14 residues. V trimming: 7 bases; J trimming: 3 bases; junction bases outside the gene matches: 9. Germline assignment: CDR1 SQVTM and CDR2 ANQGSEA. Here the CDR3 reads CSAPPGTDYNEQFF. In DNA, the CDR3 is TGCAGCGCCCCCCCTGGGACAGACTACAATGAGCAGTTCTTC.

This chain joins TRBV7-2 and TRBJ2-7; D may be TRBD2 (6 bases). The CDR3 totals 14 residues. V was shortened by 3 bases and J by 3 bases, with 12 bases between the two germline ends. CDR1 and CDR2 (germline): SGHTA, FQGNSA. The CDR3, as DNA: TGTGCCAGCAGCTTCGAGGGCGGGGACTACGAGCAGTACTTC. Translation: CASSFEGGDYEQYF.

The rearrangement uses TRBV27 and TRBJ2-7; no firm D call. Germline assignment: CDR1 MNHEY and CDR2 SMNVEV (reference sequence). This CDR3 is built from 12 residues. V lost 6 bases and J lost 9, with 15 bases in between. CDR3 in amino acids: CASSPALSPQYF. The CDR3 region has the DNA TGTGCCAGCAGCCCCGCGTTGTCGCCGCAGTACTTC.

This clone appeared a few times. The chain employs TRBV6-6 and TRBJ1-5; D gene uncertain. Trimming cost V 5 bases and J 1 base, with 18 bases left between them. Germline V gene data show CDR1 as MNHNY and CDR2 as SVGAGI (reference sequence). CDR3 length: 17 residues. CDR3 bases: TGTGCCAGCAGTCGGACGCAGGAATTTACAAGCAATCAGCCCCAGCATTTT. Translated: CASSRTQEFTSNQPQHF.

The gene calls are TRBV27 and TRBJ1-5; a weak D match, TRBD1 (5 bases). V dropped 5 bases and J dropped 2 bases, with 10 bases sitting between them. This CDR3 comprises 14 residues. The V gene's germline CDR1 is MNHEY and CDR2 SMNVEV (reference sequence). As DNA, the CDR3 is TGTGCCAGCAGTGCCCCAGGGCGCAATCAGCCCCAGCATTTT. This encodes CASSAPGRNQPQHF.

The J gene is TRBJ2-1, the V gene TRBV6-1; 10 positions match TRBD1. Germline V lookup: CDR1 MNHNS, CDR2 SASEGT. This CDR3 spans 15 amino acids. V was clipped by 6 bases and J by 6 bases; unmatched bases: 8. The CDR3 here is CASSRGQGVPNEQFF. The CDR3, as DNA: TGTGCCAGCAGCCGTGGACAGGGGGTACCCAATGAGCAGTTCTTC.

The CDR3 reads CASSAGTGGQKLFF. DNA for the CDR3: TGTGCCAGCAGCGCCGGGACAGGGGGCCAGAAACTGTTTTTT. V gene TRBV9 combines with J gene TRBJ1-4; 12 bases are shared with TRBD1. The CDR3 sequence is 14 residues long. CDR1 is SGDLS, CDR2 YYNGEE, per germline. Trimming took 3 bases from V and 11 from J; bases not matched to a gene: 5.

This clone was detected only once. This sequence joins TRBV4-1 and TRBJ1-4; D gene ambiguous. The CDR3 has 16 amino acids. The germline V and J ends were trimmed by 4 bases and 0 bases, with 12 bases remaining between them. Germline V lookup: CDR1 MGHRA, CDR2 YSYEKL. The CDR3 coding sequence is TGCGCCAGCAGCCTAAGCCGCTCTGCAACTAATGAAAAACTGTTTTTT. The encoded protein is CASSLSRSATNEKLFF.

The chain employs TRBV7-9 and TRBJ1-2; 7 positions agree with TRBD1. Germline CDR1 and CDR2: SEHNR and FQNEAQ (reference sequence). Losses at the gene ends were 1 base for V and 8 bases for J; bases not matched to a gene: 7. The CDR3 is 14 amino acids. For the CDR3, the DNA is TGTGCCAGCAGCTTAGAAGCACAGGGGCGCGGCTACACCTTC. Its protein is CASSLEAQGRGYTF.

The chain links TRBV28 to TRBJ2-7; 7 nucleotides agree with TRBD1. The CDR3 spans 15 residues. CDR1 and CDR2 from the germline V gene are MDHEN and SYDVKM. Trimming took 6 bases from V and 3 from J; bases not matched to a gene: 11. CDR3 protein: CASSPQGGVSYEQYF. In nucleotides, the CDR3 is TGTGCCAGCAGCCCCCAAGGGGGCGTTAGCTACGAGCAGTACTTC.

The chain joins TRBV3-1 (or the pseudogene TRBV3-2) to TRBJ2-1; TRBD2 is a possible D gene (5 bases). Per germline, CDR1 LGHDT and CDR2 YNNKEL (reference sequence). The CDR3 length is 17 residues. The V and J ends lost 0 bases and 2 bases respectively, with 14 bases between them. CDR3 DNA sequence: TGTGCCAGCAGCCAAGATGGAGGTCGACCAACCTACAATGAGCAGTTCTTC. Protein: CASSQDGGRPTYNEQFF.

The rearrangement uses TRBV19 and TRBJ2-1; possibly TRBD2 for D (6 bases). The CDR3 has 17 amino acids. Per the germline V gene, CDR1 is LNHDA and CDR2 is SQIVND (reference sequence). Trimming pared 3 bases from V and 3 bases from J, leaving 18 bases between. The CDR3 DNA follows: TGTGCCAGTAGTATCGTCTGGGACTCCTCGGGCTACAATGAGCAGTTCTTC. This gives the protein CASSIVWDSSGYNEQFF.

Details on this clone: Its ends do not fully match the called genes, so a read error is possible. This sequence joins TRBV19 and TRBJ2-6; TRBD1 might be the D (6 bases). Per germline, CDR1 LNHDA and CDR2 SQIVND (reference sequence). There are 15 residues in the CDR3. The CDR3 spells CASRPTGPGASVLTF. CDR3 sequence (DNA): TGTGCCAGTAGACCGACAGGACCTGGGGCCAGCGTCCTGACTTTC.

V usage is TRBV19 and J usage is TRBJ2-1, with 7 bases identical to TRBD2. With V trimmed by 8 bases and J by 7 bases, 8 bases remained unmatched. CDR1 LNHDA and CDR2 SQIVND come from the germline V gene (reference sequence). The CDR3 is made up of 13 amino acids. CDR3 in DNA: TGTGCCAGTTCCCCCGGGAGGTGGAATGAGCAGTTCTTC. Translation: CASSPGRWNEQFF. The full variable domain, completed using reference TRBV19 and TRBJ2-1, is DGGITQSPKYLFRKEGQNVTLSCEQNLNHDAMYWYRQDPGQGLRLIYYSQIVNDFQKGDIAEGYSVSREKKESFPLTVTSAQKNPTAFYLCASSPGRWNEQFFGPGTRLTVL.

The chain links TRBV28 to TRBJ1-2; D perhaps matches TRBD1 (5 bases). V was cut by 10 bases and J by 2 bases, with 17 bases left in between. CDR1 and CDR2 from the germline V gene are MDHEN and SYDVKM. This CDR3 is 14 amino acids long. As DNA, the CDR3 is TGTGCCATTCTGAGGCGGGGCAGAAACTATGGCTACACCTTC. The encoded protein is CAILRRGRNYGYTF.

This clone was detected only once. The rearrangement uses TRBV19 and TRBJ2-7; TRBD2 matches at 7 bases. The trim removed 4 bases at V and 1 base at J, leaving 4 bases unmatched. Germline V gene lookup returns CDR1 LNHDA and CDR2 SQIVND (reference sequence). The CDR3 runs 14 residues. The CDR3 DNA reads TGTGCCAGTAGTACTAGCGGAACGTCCTACGAGCAGTACTTC. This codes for CASSTSGTSYEQYF.

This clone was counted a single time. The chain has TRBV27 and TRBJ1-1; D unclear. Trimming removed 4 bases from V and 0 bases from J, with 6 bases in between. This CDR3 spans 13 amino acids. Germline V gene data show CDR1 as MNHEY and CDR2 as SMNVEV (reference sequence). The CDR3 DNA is TGTGCCAGCAGTTGGAGGATGAACACTGAAGCTTTCTTT. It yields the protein CASSWRMNTEAFF.

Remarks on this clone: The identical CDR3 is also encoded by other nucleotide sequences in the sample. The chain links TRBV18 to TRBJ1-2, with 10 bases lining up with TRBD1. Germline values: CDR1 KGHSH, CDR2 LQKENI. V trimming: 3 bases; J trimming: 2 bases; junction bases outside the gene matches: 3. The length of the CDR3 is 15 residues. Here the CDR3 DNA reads TGTGCCAGCTCACCCTTGGACAGGGGGAACTATGGCTACACCTTC. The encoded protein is CASSPLDRGNYGYTF.

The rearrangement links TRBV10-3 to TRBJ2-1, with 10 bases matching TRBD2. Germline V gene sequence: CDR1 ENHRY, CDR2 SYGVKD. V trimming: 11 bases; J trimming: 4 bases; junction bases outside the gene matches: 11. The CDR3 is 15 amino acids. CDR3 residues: CAVGAGGRNYNEQFF. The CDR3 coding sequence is TGTGCCGTGGGAGCGGGAGGGAGAAATTACAATGAGCAGTTCTTC.

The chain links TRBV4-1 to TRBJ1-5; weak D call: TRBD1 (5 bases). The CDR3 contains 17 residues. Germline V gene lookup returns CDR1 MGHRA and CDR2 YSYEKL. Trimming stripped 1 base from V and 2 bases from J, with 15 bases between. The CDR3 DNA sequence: TGCGCCAGCAGCCAAGGGGAGGGGAGTAGAGGCAATCAGCCCCAGCATTTT. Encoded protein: CASSQGEGSRGNQPQHF.

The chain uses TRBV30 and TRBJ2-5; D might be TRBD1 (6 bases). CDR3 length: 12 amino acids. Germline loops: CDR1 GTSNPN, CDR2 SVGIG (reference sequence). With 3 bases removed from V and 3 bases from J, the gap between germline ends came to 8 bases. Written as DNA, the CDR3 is TGTGCCTGGAGGACAGGAAAAGAGACCCAGTACTTC. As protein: CAWRTGKETQYF.